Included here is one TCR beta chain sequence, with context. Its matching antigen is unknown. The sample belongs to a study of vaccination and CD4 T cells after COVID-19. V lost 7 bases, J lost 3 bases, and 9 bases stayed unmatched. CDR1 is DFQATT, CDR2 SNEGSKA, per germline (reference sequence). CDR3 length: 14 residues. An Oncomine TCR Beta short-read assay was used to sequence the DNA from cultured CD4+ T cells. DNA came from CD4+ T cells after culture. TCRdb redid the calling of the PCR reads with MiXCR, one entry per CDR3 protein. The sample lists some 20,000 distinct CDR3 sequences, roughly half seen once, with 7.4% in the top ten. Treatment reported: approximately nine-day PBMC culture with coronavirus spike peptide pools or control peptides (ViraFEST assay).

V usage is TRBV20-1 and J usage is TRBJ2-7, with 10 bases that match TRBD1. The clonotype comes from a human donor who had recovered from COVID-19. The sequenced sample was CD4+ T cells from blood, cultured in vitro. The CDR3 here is CSVAGTGALYEQYF. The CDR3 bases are TGCAGTGTGGCCGGGACAGGGGCCCTCTACGAGCAGTACTTC.